The rows below give T cell receptor beta chains drawn from one sample of a study of CD8 T cells in Susac syndrome. TCRdb fed the immunoSEQ multiplex PCR reads into MiXCR, producing one record per CDR3 protein. The sample comprises about 150,000 distinct CDR3 sequences, 95% to 96% of which are singletons, and 0.13% to 0.15% rests with the top ten. The sequenced material came from CD8+ T cells from PBMCs. These receptors originate from a human donor with multiple sclerosis. The CDR3 runs from the conserved cysteine through the conserved F or W. The order of the fields is CDR3 protein, CDR3 DNA, clone size, J gene, V gene, D gene. The D gene is left open where the match is weak. The listing skips clone size in some rows; elsewhere it reads once, few, many or a size class.

CDR3: CAWDGTAEVPYEQYF; DNA: TGTGCCTGGGACGGGACAGCCGAAGTCCCCTACGAGCAGTACTTC; size: few; J: TRBJ2-7; V: TRBV30; D: TRBD1
CDR3: CASRWSGGASDEQFF; DNA: TGTGCCAGCAGATGGAGCGGGGGGGCCTCTGATGAGCAGTTCTTC; size: NA; J: TRBJ2-1; V: TRBV7-9; D: TRBD2
CDR3: CASGGAGNQPQHF; DNA: TGTGCCAGCGGGGGCGCAGGCAATCAGCCCCAGCATTTT; size: NA; J: TRBJ1-5; V: TRBV6-6; D: NA
CDR3: CATEQSSYNEQFF; DNA: TGTGCCACTGAGCAGAGCTCCTACAATGAGCAGTTCTTC; size: NA; J: TRBJ2-1; V: TRBV6-1; D: NA
CDR3: CASSEGLGPTNTEAFF; DNA: TGTGCCAGCAGTGAAGGGCTTGGCCCAACTAACACTGAAGCTTTCTTT; size: NA; J: TRBJ1-1; V: TRBV2; D: NA
CDR3: CASSFRPNEQFF; DNA: TGTGCCAGCAGCTTTCGTCCCAATGAGCAGTTCTTC; size: NA; J: TRBJ2-1; V: TRBV7-9; D: NA
CDR3: CASSPQNNEQFF; DNA: TGCGCCAGCAGCCCACAGAACAATGAGCAGTTCTTC; size: NA; J: TRBJ2-1; V: TRBV4-1; D: NA
CDR3: CASSGERQGYTEAFF; DNA: TGTGCCAGCAGTGGCGAGCGACAGGGGTACACTGAAGCTTTCTTT; size: once; J: TRBJ1-1; V: TRBV27; D: TRBD1
CDR3: CASSSWPGETQYF; DNA: TGTGCCAGCAGTTCCTGGCCGGGGGAGACCCAGTACTTC; size: NA; J: TRBJ2-5; V: TRBV6-5; D: NA
CDR3: CSVDQGRGTGELFF; DNA: TGCAGCGTTGACCAGGGGCGAGGGACCGGGGAGCTGTTTTTT; size: NA; J: TRBJ2-2; V: TRBV29-1; D: NA
CDR3: CSVEESDAKTQYF; DNA: TGCAGCGTCGAAGAGAGCGATGCAAAGACCCAGTACTTC; size: NA; J: TRBJ2-5; V: TRBV29-1; D: NA
CDR3: CASMAGNGYTF; DNA: TGTGCCAGCATGGCAGGGAATGGCTACACCTTC; size: NA; J: TRBJ1-2; V: TRBV25-1; D: NA
CDR3: CSAGGSYYEQYF; DNA: TGCAGCGCGGGGGGAAGCTACTACGAGCAGTACTTC; size: NA; J: TRBJ2-7; V: TRBV29-1; D: TRBD2
CDR3: CSVKSLTRSTDTQYF; DNA: TGCAGCGTTAAGAGTCTTACGAGGAGCACAGATACGCAGTATTTT; size: NA; J: TRBJ2-3; V: TRBV29-1; D: NA
CDR3: CASSPHGTVSAKNIQYF; DNA: TGTGCCAGCAGCCCCCACGGGACAGTTTCGGCCAAAAACATTCAGTACTTC; size: NA; J: TRBJ2-4; V: TRBV7-9; D: TRBD1
CDR3: CAWRAGALSNQPQHF; DNA: TGTGCCTGGAGGGCGGGGGCGCTGAGCAATCAGCCCCAGCATTTT; size: NA; J: TRBJ1-5; V: TRBV30; D: NA
CDR3: CSVPRTSGGNNEQFF; DNA: TGCAGCGTTCCCCGGACTAGCGGGGGGAACAATGAGCAGTTCTTC; size: NA; J: TRBJ2-1; V: TRBV29-1; D: TRBD2
CDR3: CSVRPDKFYEQYF; DNA: TGCAGCGTCCGACCGGACAAATTCTACGAGCAGTACTTC; size: NA; J: TRBJ2-7; V: TRBV29-1; D: NA
CDR3: CASSQDKGLAGETQYF; DNA: TGTGCCAGCAGCCAAGATAAGGGACTAGCTGGAGAGACCCAGTACTTC; size: NA; J: TRBJ2-5; V: TRBV3-1; D: TRBD2
CDR3: CASSLALSIGDTQYF; DNA: TGTGCCAGCAGTTTAGCTCTCTCGATAGGGGATACGCAGTATTTT; size: once; J: TRBJ2-3; V: TRBV12-3/TRBV12-4; D: NA
CDR3: CASSQVLAGESDTQYF; DNA: TGTGCCAGCAGCCAAGTTTTGGCGGGGGAATCAGATACGCAGTATTTT; size: NA; J: TRBJ2-3; V: TRBV4-2; D: TRBD2
CDR3: CASSQVAGGRGANVLTF; DNA: TGTGCCAGCAGCCAAGTGGCAGGGGGTCGGGGGGCCAACGTCCTGACTTTC; size: NA; J: TRBJ2-6; V: TRBV3-1; D: TRBD1
CDR3: CASSHPTGIDTGELFF; DNA: TGTGCCAGCAGTCACCCGACAGGGATCGACACCGGGGAGCTGTTTTTT; size: NA; J: TRBJ2-2; V: TRBV27; D: TRBD1
CDR3: CASSFVAVGDTEAFF; DNA: TGTGCCAGCAGCTTTGTCGCCGTGGGGGACACTGAAGCTTTCTTT; size: NA; J: TRBJ1-1; V: TRBV7-9; D: NA
CDR3: CSVSEEGNGYTF; DNA: TGCAGCGTTTCCGAGGAAGGGAATGGCTACACCTTC; size: NA; J: TRBJ1-2; V: TRBV29-1; D: NA
CDR3: CSARESRLGYGYTF; DNA: TGCAGTGCTAGAGAGAGCCGCCTCGGCTATGGCTACACCTTC; size: NA; J: TRBJ1-2; V: TRBV20-1; D: NA
CDR3: CASSSGTSGGIQETQYF; DNA: TGCGCCAGCAGCTCTGGGACTAGCGGGGGGATACAAGAGACCCAGTACTTC; size: NA; J: TRBJ2-5; V: TRBV5-1; D: TRBD2
CDR3: CATDPIGTSLLGQYF; DNA: TGTGCCACCGACCCAATCGGGACTAGCCTCCTCGGCCAGTACTTC; size: NA; J: TRBJ2-5; V: TRBV6-6; D: TRBD2
CDR3: CASSVAQTANTEAFF; DNA: TGTGCCAGCAGCGTAGCCCAGACAGCGAACACTGAAGCTTTCTTT; size: once; J: TRBJ1-1; V: TRBV9; D: NA
CDR3: CATKVGSGISNEQFF; DNA: TGTGCCACCAAGGTGGGGTCCGGAATATCTAATGAGCAGTTCTTC; size: NA; J: TRBJ2-1; V: TRBV15; D: NA
CDR3: CASSLDWGNYGYTF; DNA: TGTGCCAGCAGCTTAGACTGGGGGAACTATGGCTACACCTTC; size: NA; J: TRBJ1-2; V: TRBV7-8; D: NA
CDR3: CASSLWDSTEFGYTF; DNA: TGTGCCAGCAGCTTATGGGACAGCACGGAGTTCGGCTACACCTTC; size: NA; J: TRBJ1-2; V: TRBV7-9; D: TRBD1
CDR3: CASSSIAGDITDTQYF; DNA: TGTGCCAGCAGCTCGATAGCGGGGGATATCACAGATACGCAGTATTTT; size: NA; J: TRBJ2-3; V: TRBV7-2; D: TRBD2
CDR3: CASSPTSGGTDTQYF; DNA: TGTGCCAGCAGTCCGACTAGCGGGGGCACAGATACGCAGTATTTT; size: NA; J: TRBJ2-3; V: TRBV6-5; D: TRBD2
CDR3: CASSPPSPGLEGDEQFF; DNA: TGTGCCAGCTCACCACCTTCCCCGGGCCTCGAAGGGGATGAGCAGTTCTTC; size: NA; J: TRBJ2-1; V: TRBV18; D: NA
CDR3: CSARAASERGSTDTQYF; DNA: TGCAGTGCTAGAGCGGCTAGCGAGAGGGGGAGCACAGATACGCAGTATTTT; size: NA; J: TRBJ2-3; V: TRBV20-1; D: NA
CDR3: CASNPREGPQHF; DNA: TGTGCCAGCAATCCCCGGGAGGGACCCCAGCATTTT; size: NA; J: TRBJ1-5; V: TRBV12-3/TRBV12-4; D: NA
CDR3: CASSPVANTEAFF; DNA: TGTGCCAGTAGTCCGGTGGCTAACACTGAAGCTTTCTTT; size: NA; J: TRBJ1-1; V: TRBV19; D: NA
CDR3: CASSFRWEQYF; DNA: TGTGCCAGCAGTTTTAGGTGGGAGCAGTACTTC; size: NA; J: TRBJ2-7; V: TRBV28; D: NA
CDR3: CSAGRADAYEQYF; DNA: TGCAGTGCCGGGAGGGCCGATGCCTACGAGCAGTACTTC; size: NA; J: TRBJ2-7; V: TRBV20-1; D: TRBD2
CDR3: CSATTGGGEAFF; DNA: TGCAGTGCAACGACAGGGGGGGGTGAAGCTTTCTTT; size: NA; J: TRBJ1-1; V: TRBV20-1; D: TRBD1
CDR3: CASSSTTGDSPLHF; DNA: TGTGCCAGCAGCTCGACAACAGGGGACTCACCCCTCCACTTT; size: NA; J: TRBJ1-6; V: TRBV27; D: TRBD1
CDR3: CASSSRQGSTDTQYF; DNA: TGTGCCAGCAGTTCCAGGCAGGGGAGCACAGATACGCAGTATTTT; size: few; J: TRBJ2-3; V: TRBV27; D: NA
CDR3: CAWSQSEMEQFF; DNA: TGTGCCTGGAGTCAAAGCGAGATGGAGCAGTTCTTC; size: NA; J: TRBJ2-1; V: TRBV30; D: NA
CDR3: CASSSELVGEQFF; DNA: TGTGCTAGCAGTTCCGAGTTAGTTGGTGAGCAGTTCTTC; size: NA; J: TRBJ2-1; V: TRBV7-7; D: NA
CDR3: CASSLPDRAPSSYNEQFF; DNA: TGTGCCAGCAGCCTCCCGGACAGGGCCCCGAGCTCCTACAATGAGCAGTTCTTC; size: NA; J: TRBJ2-1; V: TRBV7-9; D: TRBD1